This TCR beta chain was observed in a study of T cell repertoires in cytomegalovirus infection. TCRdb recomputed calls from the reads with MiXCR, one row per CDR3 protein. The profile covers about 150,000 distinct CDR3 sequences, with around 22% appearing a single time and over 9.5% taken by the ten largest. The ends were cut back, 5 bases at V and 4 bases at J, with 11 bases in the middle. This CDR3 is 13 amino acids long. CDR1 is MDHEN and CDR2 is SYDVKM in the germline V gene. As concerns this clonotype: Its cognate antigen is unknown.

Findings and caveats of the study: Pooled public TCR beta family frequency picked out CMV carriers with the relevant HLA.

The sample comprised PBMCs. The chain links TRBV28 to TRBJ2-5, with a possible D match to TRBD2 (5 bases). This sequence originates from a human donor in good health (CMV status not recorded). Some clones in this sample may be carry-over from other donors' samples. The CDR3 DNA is TGTGCCAGCAGTATGGATGGAGGAGAGACCCAGTACTTC. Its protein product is CASSMDGGETQYF. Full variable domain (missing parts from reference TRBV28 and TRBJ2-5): DVKVTQSSRYLVKRTGEKVFLECVQDMDHENMFWYRQDPGLGLRLIYFSYDVKMKEKGDIPEGYSVSREKKERFSLILESASTNQTSMYLCASSMDGGETQYFGPGTRLLVL.